The TCR beta chain under discussion was sequenced for a study of patients and donors after allogeneic stem cell transplantation. TCRdb re-called the RT-PCR reads through MiXCR, storing one row per CDR3 protein. The sample yields approximately 200,000 distinct CDR3 sequences, roughly two fifths seen once. The ends were cut back, 2 bases at V and 6 bases at J, with 2 bases in the middle. This CDR3 has 11 amino acids. Sequencing input: blood, either unsorted or a sorted T cell fraction (not recorded which). This receptor was taken from a human donor who was either an allogeneic HSCT recipient or a stem cell or donor lymphocyte infusion donor (not recorded which). It is not recorded whose cells these are; they may come from a transplant donor. This sequence joins TRBV12-3 or TRBV12-4 and TRBJ2-1; D is ambiguous. The CDR3 protein is CASSLTNEQFF. The CDR3 DNA sequence: TGTGCCAGCAGTTTAACCAATGAGCAGTTCTTC.